This TCR beta chain came from a study of shared clonotypes between healthy human individuals. Sequencing was performed with immunoSEQ multiplex PCR; in TCRdb, only in-frame clones are kept and a portion is missing. Of around 1.9 million clones in the sample, over 85% were seen once. V was shortened by 6 bases and J by 8 bases, with 22 bases between the two germline ends. Per germline, CDR1 SGHVS and CDR2 FQNEAQ. The CDR3 extends over 16 amino acids. In the naive CD8 group, cells lacked CD45RO and were positively selected for CCR7, so terminally differentiated effector memory CD45RA+ cells were left out.

This TCR came from a man between 18 and 29 years old in good health. Some clones in this sample may be carry-over from other donors' samples. The rearrangement links TRBV7-8 to TRBJ1-4; D perhaps matches TRBD1 (5 bases). Sequencing was carried out using naive CD8+ T cells from PBMCs. The CDR3 region is CASRSRGTGRPEKLFF. The CDR3, as DNA: TGTGCCAGCAGATCAAGGGGCACCGGGCGCCCGGAAAAACTGTTTTTT.